This T cell receptor (beta chain) was observed in a study of blood T cell repertoires in COVID-19. On the study more broadly: Donors in the United States, Italy and Spain gave samples during acute or convalescent COVID-19. From T cells, B-cell-depleted T cells, or PBMCs came the material, which was cDNA or gDNA.

A single count supports this clone. Per the authors' pipeline: Amplifying reference gene primers gave estimates of nucleated cell counts. Measured with immunoSEQ multiplex PCR; TCRdb has only the in-frame clones, and not every one. Clone size and the V and J calls come from that table; the DNA yielded D and trimming. Of roughly 200,000 clones detected, about 83% appear once; the ten largest clones hold about 18%. Those enrolled in Seattle joined during active infection and were followed longitudinally afterward. Germline V gene sequence: CDR1 MNHEY, CDR2 SVGEGT. There are 17 residues in the CDR3. The J segment lost 10 bases and the V segment lost 2 bases, leaving 14 bases of the junction unmatched.

Sequencing was performed on peripheral blood. The source is a person aged 70 to 85 with COVID-19, enrolled during active disease. This chain uses TRBV6-2 or TRBV6-3 with TRBJ2-1, with 10 bases matching TRBD2. The CDR3 DNA reads as TGTGCCAGCAGTTACCCCCTGCTAAAGCGGGAGGGCCACGAGCAGTTCTTC. Translating it yields CASSYPLLKREGHEQFF.